One and the same sample provided the 17 T cell receptor beta chains below, sequenced in a study of post-analysis software for immune sequencing data. Study observations and caveats: Relative to controls, patients had a few TRBV segments at higher frequency, with TRBV5-6, TRBV5-1 and TRBV20-1 among these.

These TCRs' antigens remain unknown. Each TCR beta cDNA library carried unique molecular identifiers. Each CDR3 protein gets one entry after TCRdb re-called the PCR reads with MiXCR. Of about 620,000 distinct CDR3 sequences listed, around 40% are singletons. Sequenced material: blood. The receptors stem from a girl aged 10 to 17 with multiple sclerosis.

J is TRBJ2-7 and V is TRBV27; 7 nucleotides line up with TRBD1. The CDR3 is 15 amino acids. The V segment lost 4 bases and the J segment 1 base; nucleotides outside the gene matches: 7. Per the germline V gene, CDR1 is MNHEY and CDR2 is SMNVEV (reference sequence). For the CDR3, the DNA is TGTGCCAGCAGTTCCTGGACAGGAGGTTCCTACGAGCAGTACTTC. This codes for CASSSWTGGSYEQYF.

The rearrangement links TRBV5-1 to TRBJ2-5; maybe TRBD1 (5 bases). This CDR3 is 13 amino acids long. Germline-derived CDR1 and CDR2 are SGHRS and YFSETQ. V was shortened by 2 bases and J by 7 bases, with 12 bases between the two germline ends. CDR3 nucleotides: TGCGCCAGCAGCTTCGAAGGGGTCGGGACCCAGTACTTC. This sequence encodes CASSFEGVGTQYF.

This clonotype was found a few times. The chain has TRBV12-3 or TRBV12-4 and TRBJ2-3; maybe TRBD1 (6 bases). V lost 7 bases and J lost 6, with 11 bases in between. The CDR3 runs to 12 residues. The CDR3 DNA sequence: TGTGCCAGCACTAGCAGGGGCGATACGCAGTATTTT. It encodes CASTSRGDTQYF.

This chain's CDR3 is CASSLVAGNLYNEQFF. The CDR3 region has the DNA TGTGCCAGCAGTTTGGTGGCAGGGAATCTCTACAATGAGCAGTTCTTC. The chain employs TRBV12-3 or TRBV12-4 and TRBJ2-1, with D possibly TRBD1 on 5 matching bases. This CDR3 has 16 residues. Trimming shortened V by 3 bases and J by 3 bases, and 15 bases separated the two germline ends.

Points on this clonotype: Germline and junction disagree at one end, which may indicate a read error. The V call is TRBV12-3 or TRBV12-4, the J call TRBJ2-1; D is tentatively TRBD1 or TRBD2 (6 bases each). The CDR3 sequence is 14 residues long. The CDR3 DNA is TGTACCAGCAGAACGAGGAGGGGCAGGGGTGAGCAGTTCTTC. Translation gives CTSRTRRGRGEQFF.

This sequence joins TRBV29-1 and TRBJ1-1; possible D gene TRBD1, 5 bases. Deletions cut 6 bases from V and 6 bases from J, with 14 bases between. The CDR3 totals 12 residues. Germline lookup yields CDR1 SQVTM and CDR2 ANQGSEA. DNA for the CDR3: TGCAGCGTCTACCTGAGGGGTTCTGAAGCTTTCTTT. The encoded protein is CSVYLRGSEAFF. The whole variable domain, filled in from reference TRBV29-1 and TRBJ1-1, reads SAVISQKPSRDICQRGTSLTIQCQVDSQVTMMFWYRQQPGQSLTLIATANQGSEATYESGFVIDKFPISRPNLTFSTLTVSNMSPEDSSIYLCSVYLRGSEAFFGQGTRLTVV.

The chain combines TRBV2 with TRBJ2-3, with D unclear. This CDR3 comprises 16 residues. V was pared by 3 bases and J by 0 bases, with 13 bases between. Germline values: CDR1 SNHLY, CDR2 FYNNEI. CDR3 protein: CASSDGRFPSTDTQYF. CDR3 in DNA: TGTGCCAGCAGTGACGGGCGGTTCCCTAGCACAGATACGCAGTATTTT.

This clonotype showed up just once. The V call is TRBV20-1, the J call TRBJ2-7, with 10 bases identical to TRBD2. V trimming: 5 bases; J trimming: 1 base; junction bases outside the gene matches: 8. In germline, CDR1 is DFQATT, CDR2 SNEGSKA (reference sequence). This CDR3 is 15 amino acids long. The CDR3 bases are TGCAGTGCTGGAGGGACTAGCGAATCATCCTACGAGCAGTACTTC. Its translation is CSAGGTSESSYEQYF.

This clonotype was seen only a few times. The rearrangement joins TRBV6-1 to TRBJ2-6; D perhaps matches TRBD1 (5 bases). V was trimmed by 2 bases and J by 0 bases, leaving 11 bases between them. The CDR3 is made up of 17 amino acids. CDR1 MNHNS and CDR2 SASEGT come from the germline V gene. The CDR3 DNA follows: TGTGCCAGCAGTGAATGGTACAGGAACTCTGGGGCCAACGTCCTGACTTTC. This codes for CASSEWYRNSGANVLTF.

V usage is TRBV6-1 and J usage is TRBJ1-2; D might be TRBD1 (5 bases). There are 12 residues in the CDR3. Deletions cut 11 bases from V and 1 base from J, with 11 bases between. Germline assignment: CDR1 MNHNS and CDR2 SASEGT. The CDR3 nucleotides are TGTGCCGGACAAGGGGTTAACTATGGCTACACCTTC. This encodes CAGQGVNYGYTF.

The rearrangement uses TRBV2 and TRBJ2-5, with unresolved D. The J call may not be correct, given that the DNA end is closer to TRBJ2-7. The CDR3 runs to 11 residues. CDR1 is SNHLY, CDR2 FYNNEI, per germline. This chain's CDR3 is CASSQSAEQYF. CDR3 bases: TGTGCCAGCAGTCAGTCGGCCGAGCAGTACTTC.

The CDR3, as DNA: TGCGCCAGCAGCCGGACGGGGGAGACGATCTATGGCTACACCTTC. It specifies CASSRTGETIYGYTF. The chain recombines TRBV5-1 with TRBJ1-2; weak D call: TRBD1 (5 bases). The CDR3 is 15 amino acids. The germline V and J ends were trimmed by 4 bases and 4 bases, with 17 bases remaining between them. Germline CDR1 and CDR2: SGHRS and YFSETQ.

This clonotype has a handful of counts. This chain links TRBV29-1 with TRBJ2-5; 7 bases are a match to TRBD1. CDR3 length equals 13 residues. Germline lookup yields CDR1 SQVTM and CDR2 ANQGSEA. J was trimmed by 2 bases and V by 6 bases; bases with no gene match: 6. CDR3 residues: CSVDTTGQETQYF. DNA for the CDR3: TGCAGCGTGGATACGACAGGGCAAGAGACCCAGTACTTC.

The gene calls are TRBV10-3 and TRBJ2-7; TRBD2 might be the D (6 bases). Trimming removed 6 bases at V and 3 bases at J, with 15 bases between. The CDR3 consists of 14 residues. Germline CDR1 reads ENHRY; CDR2 reads SYGVKD. CDR3 bases: TGTGCCATCAGGACCCGGGAGAGGGGCTACGAGCAGTACTTC. It specifies CAIRTRERGYEQYF.

V is TRBV20-1 and J is TRBJ2-5; possible D gene TRBD2, 6 bases. Germline CDR1 reads DFQATT; CDR2 reads SNEGSKA (reference sequence). V lost 4 bases, J lost 5 bases, and 11 bases lay in between. This CDR3 is 12 amino acids long. CDR3 sequence reads: CSATWGRETQYF. DNA of the CDR3: TGCAGTGCTACTTGGGGGAGGGAGACCCAGTACTTC.

The V call is TRBV12-3 or TRBV12-4, the J call TRBJ2-7, with a tentative D call TRBD1 (5 bases). V was clipped by 6 bases and J by 1 base, with 16 bases between them. This CDR3 region has 15 residues. CDR3 in DNA: TGTGCCAGCAGCCCCTACGAAGGGGCGTCCTACGAGCAGTACTTC. Translating it yields CASSPYEGASYEQYF.

The table lists this clonotype with a few counts. The chain is built from TRBV9 and TRBJ2-3; D unclear. Germline V gene data show CDR1 as SGDLS and CDR2 as YYNGEE. V was cut by 0 bases and J by 4 bases, with 9 bases left in between. The CDR3 extends over 14 amino acids. The CDR3 spells CASSVAIAPDTQYF. DNA for the CDR3: TGTGCCAGCAGCGTAGCTATAGCCCCAGATACGCAGTATTTT.